Below are 15 T cell receptor beta chains sequenced from a single sample in a study of blood T cell repertoires in COVID-19. Assay: immunoSEQ multiplex PCR; the TCRdb copy retains only in-frame clones and omits some. The sample carries fewer than 350,000 clones, roughly 86% recorded once. Sample: peripheral blood. These receptors originate from a man aged 35 to 55 with active or convalescent COVID-19.

The rearrangement joins TRBV2 to TRBJ1-4; 7 bases match TRBD1. V was clipped by 8 bases and J by 5 bases; unmatched bases: 5. The CDR3 covers 13 residues. The V gene's germline CDR1 is SNHLY and CDR2 FYNNEI. CDR3 amino acids: CASRGRGNEKLFF. The DNA of the CDR3 is TGTGCCAGCCGGGGCAGGGGGAATGAAAAACTGTTTTTT.

The chain recombines TRBV5-4 with TRBJ2-7, with 7 bases aligning to TRBD2. Looked up from germline, CDR1 is SGHNT and CDR2 is YYREEE (reference sequence). The CDR3 spans 15 residues. Losses at the gene ends were 4 bases for V and 1 base for J; bases not matched to a gene: 8. The CDR3 region is CASSPRGGRSYEQYF. The CDR3 DNA reads as TGTGCCAGCAGCCCCCGGGGAGGGAGGTCCTACGAGCAGTACTTC.

This chain connects TRBV5-6 to TRBJ1-2; 7 bases agree with TRBD1. The CDR3 is made up of 15 amino acids. J was trimmed by 3 bases and V by 2 bases; bases with no gene match: 7. Germline CDR1 reads SGHDT; CDR2 reads YYEEEE. The CDR3: CASSFLAGTDYGYTF. The CDR3 DNA reads TGTGCCAGCAGCTTCCTCGCCGGGACAGACTATGGCTACACCTTC.

This clone was seen only once. The genes are TRBV2 and TRBJ1-5; D is unresolved. This CDR3 is built from 11 residues. Germline CDR1 reads SNHLY; CDR2 reads FYNNEI. Trimming removed 6 bases at V and 5 bases at J, with 5 bases between. The CDR3 DNA reads as TGTGCCAGCAGGAGGGATCAGCCCCAGCATTTT. Its translation is CASRRDQPQHF.

The chain is built from TRBV11-2 and TRBJ1-2; 9 bases are shared with TRBD1. Per germline, CDR1 SGHAT and CDR2 FQNNGV. J lost 7 bases, V lost 5 bases, and 8 bases had no gene match. The CDR3 has 14 residues. For the CDR3, the DNA is TGTGCCAGCAGCCCGGGACAGGGAAGGGGTGGCTACACCTTC. It yields the protein CASSPGQGRGGYTF.

V usage is TRBV19 and J usage is TRBJ1-2; a weak D match, TRBD1 (6 bases). The germline V gene has CDR1 LNHDA and CDR2 SQIVND (reference sequence). V shed 8 bases and J shed 2 bases, with 18 bases lying between them. The CDR3 length is 15 residues. The CDR3 nucleotides read TGTGCCAGTGACCCTACCGGGGACAACAACTATGGCTACACCTTC. It is translated as CASDPTGDNNYGYTF.

This chain joins TRBV24-1 and TRBJ1-5; 10 bases map to TRBD1. J gave up 5 bases and V 3 bases, and 9 bases lay outside the gene matches. This CDR3 has 17 residues. The germline V gene encodes CDR1 KGHDR and CDR2 SFDVKD. The CDR3 region is CATSDPLEGTGDQPQHF. For the CDR3, the DNA is TGTGCCACCAGTGATCCCCTGGAAGGGACAGGGGATCAGCCCCAGCATTTT.

This chain joins TRBV5-1 and TRBJ1-2; 8 bases agree with TRBD1. The CDR3 runs 14 residues. Per the germline V gene, CDR1 is SGHRS and CDR2 is YFSETQ. V trimming: 6 bases; J trimming: 4 bases; junction bases outside the gene matches: 8. The CDR3 bases are TGCGCCAGCACCGGGCAGGGGGCTGGCTATGGCTACACCTTC. Translating gives CASTGQGAGYGYTF.

The rearrangement uses TRBV30 and TRBJ2-6, with 7 bases lining up with TRBD1. Germline CDR1 and CDR2: GTSNPN and SVGIG (reference sequence). The junction had 19 bases not matched to a gene; V was cut back by 0 bases and J by 2 bases. CDR3 length: 21 residues. The CDR3 region has the DNA TGTGCCTGGAGTGTACAGGAGACAGGGATCCGACTGGGTCCTGGGGCCAACGTCCTGACTTTC. It translates to CAWSVQETGIRLGPGANVLTF. Full variable domain (missing parts from reference TRBV30 and TRBJ2-6): SQTIHQWPATLVQPVGSPLSLECTVEGTSNPNLYWYRQAAGRGLQLLFYSVGIGQISSEVPQNLSASRPQDRQFILSSKKLLLSDSGFYLCAWSVQETGIRLGPGANVLTFGAGSRLTVL.

The J gene is TRBJ1-4, the V gene TRBV9; perhaps TRBD1 as D (5 bases). The CDR3 runs to 14 residues. Trimming pared 3 bases from V and 4 bases from J, leaving 10 bases between. The germline V gene encodes CDR1 SGDLS and CDR2 YYNGEE. This CDR3 is CASSAGWSNEKLFF. CDR3 nucleotide sequence: TGTGCCAGCAGCGCAGGGTGGAGTAATGAAAAACTGTTTTTT.

V usage is TRBV5-1 and J usage is TRBJ2-2, with D possibly TRBD1 on 6 matching bases. V lost 3 bases and J 8 bases, leaving 17 bases between the germline ends. The V gene's germline CDR1 is SGHRS and CDR2 YFSETQ. This CDR3 has 15 amino acids. In DNA form, the CDR3 reads TGCGCCAGCAGCTCCCGGGACACAGGATTTGGGGAGCTGTTTTTT. It is translated as CASSSRDTGFGELFF.

V gene TRBV10-2 combines with J gene TRBJ2-3; D might be TRBD2 (6 bases). Trimming left V 8 bases short and J 6 bases short, with 21 bases between. The CDR3 contains 15 residues. Germline CDR1 and CDR2: WSHSY and SAAADI. The DNA of the CDR3 is TGCGCCAGCGTTACCGGGACGCGTGGGGGGGATACGCAGTATTTT. Residues: CASVTGTRGGDTQYF.

The gene calls are TRBV7-2 and TRBJ2-1; D may be TRBD1 (5 bases). The length of the CDR3 is 14 residues. CDR1 and CDR2 (germline): SGHTA, FQGNSA. Trimming pared 6 bases from V and 6 bases from J, leaving 15 bases between. CDR3 amino acids: CASSPVSRGNEQFF. The CDR3 nucleotides are TGTGCCAGCAGTCCAGTAAGTAGGGGCAATGAGCAGTTCTTC. The full variable domain, completed using reference TRBV7-2 and TRBJ2-1, is GAGVSQSPSNKVTEKGKDVELRCDPISGHTALYWYRQSLGQGLEFLIYFQGNSAPDKSGLPSDRFSAERTGGSVSTLTIQRTQQEDSAVYLCASSPVSRGNEQFFGPGTRLTVL.

This clone was picked up one time. The V call is TRBV6-5, the J call TRBJ2-1; 10 bases map to TRBD2. The germline CDR1 and CDR2 sequences are MNHEY and SVGAGI. This CDR3 comprises 15 residues. After removal of 5 bases from V and 2 bases from J, the junction contained 3 bases not matched to a gene. CDR3 loop: CASSQLAGTYNEQFF. The CDR3 nucleotides are TGTGCCAGCAGTCAACTAGCGGGAACCTACAATGAGCAGTTCTTC.

This rearrangement joins TRBV24-1 to TRBJ1-4; perhaps TRBD1 as D (6 bases). Germline values: CDR1 KGHDR, CDR2 SFDVKD. Deletions cut 2 bases from V and 7 bases from J, with 10 bases between. The CDR3 has 14 residues. Here the CDR3 reads CATSDSGETEKLFF. The CDR3 bases are TGTGCCACCAGTGATTCAGGGGAGACTGAAAAACTGTTTTTT.